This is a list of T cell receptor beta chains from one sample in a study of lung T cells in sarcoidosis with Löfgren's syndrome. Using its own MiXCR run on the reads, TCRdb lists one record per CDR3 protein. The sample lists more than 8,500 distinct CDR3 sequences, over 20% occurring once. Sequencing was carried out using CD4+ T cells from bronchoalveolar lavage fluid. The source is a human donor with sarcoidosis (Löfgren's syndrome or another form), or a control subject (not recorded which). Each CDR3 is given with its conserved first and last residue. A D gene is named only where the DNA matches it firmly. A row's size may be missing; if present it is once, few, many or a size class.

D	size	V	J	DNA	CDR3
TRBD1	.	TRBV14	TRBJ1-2	TGTGCCAGCAGCCAAGAGGCGCAGGGGGCAAAGGGCTACACCTTC	CASSQEAQGAKGYTF
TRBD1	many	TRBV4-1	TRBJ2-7	TGCGCCAGCAGCCAAAGGACAGGGACCGGCTCCTACGAGCAGTACTTC	CASSQRTGTGSYEQYF
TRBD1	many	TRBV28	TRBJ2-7	TGTGCCAGCAGCGGGGGACAGGGGGCGATCTACGAGCAGTACTTC	CASSGGQGAIYEQYF
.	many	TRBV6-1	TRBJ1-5	TGTGCCAGCACAGGTGCCGGGCGGCATCAGCCCCAGCATTTT	CASTGAGRHQPQHF
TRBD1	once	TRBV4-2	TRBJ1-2	TGTGCCAGCAGCCAAGATAGGCAGGGGGCGCGGAGCTACACCTTC	CASSQDRQGARSYTF
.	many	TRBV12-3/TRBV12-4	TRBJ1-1	TGTGCCAGCAGTCGGATTAACACTGAAGCTTTCTTT	CASSRINTEAFF
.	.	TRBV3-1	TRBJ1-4	TGTGCCAGCAGCCAATCCGGGACGGGGGGCAGGTATGAAAAACTGTTTTTT	CASSQSGTGGRYEKLFF
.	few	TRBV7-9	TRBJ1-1	TGTGCCAGCAGCCGCAAGTCGGAGACTGAAGCTTTCTTT	CASSRKSETEAFF
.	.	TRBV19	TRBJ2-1	TGTGCCAGTAGTATAGAAGGCCGGGTCGAGCAGTTCTTC	CASSIEGRVEQFF
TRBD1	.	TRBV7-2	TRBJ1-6	TGTGCCGGCAGCTCTACAGGGGGGATGAGTCCACCCCTCCACTTT	CAGSSTGGMSPPLHF
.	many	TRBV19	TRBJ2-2	TGTGCCAGTAGTATCCCAGGCGGGGAGCTGTTTTTT	CASSIPGGELFF
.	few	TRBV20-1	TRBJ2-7	TGCAGTGCTAGAGGGGAGCGGTCTTACGAGCAGTACTTC	CSARGERSYEQYF
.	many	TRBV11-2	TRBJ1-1	TGTGCCAGCAGCTTCGCGCAGGGCGGTGAAGCTTTCTTT	CASSFAQGGEAFF
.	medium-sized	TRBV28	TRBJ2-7	TGTGCCAGCAGGTCCGGGACATCCTCCTACGAGCAGTACTTC	CASRSGTSSYEQYF
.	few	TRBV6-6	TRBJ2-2	TGTGCCAGCAGTTACTCGGGGTTGCGGGTCACCGGGGAGCTGTTTTTT	CASSYSGLRVTGELFF
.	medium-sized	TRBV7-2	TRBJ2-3	TGTGCCAGCAGCTTAGAGGTTACGGTTACGCAGTATTTT	CASSLEVTVTQYF
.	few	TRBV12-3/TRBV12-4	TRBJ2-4	TGTGCCAGCAGTTTGCAGGGCGGCAAAAACATTCAGTACTTC	CASSLQGGKNIQYF
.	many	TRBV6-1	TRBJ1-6	TGTGCCAGCAGGGCACAGGGAAGTGAGAATTCACCCCTCCACTTT	CASRAQGSENSPLHF
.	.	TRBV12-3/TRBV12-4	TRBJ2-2	TGTGCCAGCAGTTTAGACAGCAACACCGGGGAGCTGTTTTTT	CASSLDSNTGELFF
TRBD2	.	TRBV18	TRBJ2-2	TGTGCCAGCTCACCATCCGGGGGGACGAACACCGGGGGGCTGTTTTTT	CASSPSGGTNTGGLFF
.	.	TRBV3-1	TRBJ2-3	TGTGCCAGCAGCCCCAGCCGGGCCTCGGGGTCCACAGATACGCAGTATTTT	CASSPSRASGSTDTQYF
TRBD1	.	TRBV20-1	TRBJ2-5	TGCAGTGCTAGAGTAACAGGGGAAGAGACCCAGTACTTC	CSARVTGEETQYF
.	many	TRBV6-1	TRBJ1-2	TGTGCCAGCAGCCGACCGGGTGGCAGGGGTGTCTATGGCTACACCTTC	CASSRPGGRGVYGYTF